Shown below are 17 T cell receptor beta chains from a single sample sequenced in a study of blood T cell repertoires in COVID-19. Clones were sequenced by immunoSEQ multiplex PCR, and TCRdb holds only the in-frame ones, with some missing. This table holds about 250,000 clones, approximately 90% found once. Sequences were obtained from PBMCs or T cells enriched from blood (not recorded which). These receptors all stem from a woman aged 18-30 years who had recovered from COVID-19.

This clone was seen only once. The chain carries TRBV18 and TRBJ1-2; D gene uncertain. The CDR3 covers 16 residues. V was clipped by 4 bases and J by 2 bases, with 17 bases between them. CDR1 is KGHSH, CDR2 LQKENI, per germline. In DNA, the CDR3 is TGTGCCAGCTCACTAATTATGAGGGAAGCAAACTATGGCTACACCTTC. Protein product: CASSLIMREANYGYTF. The whole variable domain, filled in from reference TRBV18 and TRBJ1-2, reads NAGVMQNPRHLVRRRGQEARLRCSPMKGHSHVYWYRQLPEEGLKFMVYLQKENIIDESGMPKERFSAEFPKEGPSILRIQQVVRGDSAAYFCASSLIMREANYGYTFGSGTRLTVV.

This clone was observed once. The chain employs TRBV19 and TRBJ1-5; 7 positions agree with TRBD1. Trimming removed 8 bases from V and 1 base from J; junction bases left unmatched: 8. There are 15 residues in the CDR3. Germline values: CDR1 LNHDA, CDR2 SQIVND (reference sequence). The DNA for the CDR3 is TGTGCCAGTGGCACAGGGGTGCGGAGCAATCAGCCCCAGCATTTT. Amino acids: CASGTGVRSNQPQHF.

The gene calls are TRBV10-3 and TRBJ1-2; TRBD1 matches 8 bases. Per germline, CDR1 ENHRY and CDR2 SYGVKD. The CDR3 loop spans 14 amino acids. Unmatched junction bases numbered 9, after V lost 8 bases and J lost 4 bases. This chain's CDR3 is CAIRWRQGFYGYTF. CDR3 DNA: TGTGCCATCCGGTGGAGACAGGGGTTCTATGGCTACACCTTC.

V is TRBV6-5 and J is TRBJ1-1, with 9 bases identical to TRBD1. Germline V CDR1 and CDR2: MNHEY, SVGAGI. This CDR3 comprises 14 residues. J was trimmed by 3 bases and V by 8 bases; bases with no gene match: 7. CDR3 in DNA: TGTGCCAGCGGGTTAAGGACAGGGGACACTGAAGCTTTCTTT. Translation gives CASGLRTGDTEAFF.

The chain is built from TRBV29-1 and TRBJ1-4, with D possibly TRBD1 on 5 matching bases. The CDR3 contains 16 residues. V shed 5 bases and J shed 1 base, with 17 bases lying between them. Germline CDR1 reads SQVTM; CDR2 reads ANQGSEA. The DNA for the CDR3 is TGCAGCGTTACCGGGGGATTTGCTGGAACTAATGAAAAACTGTTTTTT. Translating gives CSVTGGFAGTNEKLFF.

The chain recombines TRBV7-8 with TRBJ2-7; D unresolved. The CDR3 contains 13 residues. Between the trimmed V and J ends, which lost 2 bases and 6 bases, there was a span of 11 bases. In germline, CDR1 is SGHVS, CDR2 FQNEAQ. CDR3 nucleotides: TGTGCCAGCAGCTTAATCACAGCCGCCGAGCAGTACTTC. It codes for CASSLITAAEQYF. Using reference TRBV7-8 and TRBJ2-7 for the parts outside the CDR3, the full variable domain is GAGVSQSPRYKVAKRGQDVALRCDPISGHVSLFWYQQALGQGPEFLTYFQNEAQLDKSGLPSDRFFAERPEGSVSTLKIQRTQQEDSAVYLCASSLITAAEQYFGPGTRLTVT.

The gene calls are TRBV7-9 and TRBJ1-3, with a tentative D call TRBD1 (5 bases). This CDR3 contains 16 residues. Trimming left V 5 bases short and J 0 bases short, with 14 bases between. Germline CDR1 is SEHNR and CDR2 is FQNEAQ (reference sequence). The CDR3 sequence: CASSPDRAFSGNTIYF. As DNA, the CDR3 is TGTGCCAGCAGCCCAGACAGAGCCTTCTCTGGAAACACCATATATTTT. The variable domain in full, with the rest retrieved from reference TRBV7-9 and TRBJ1-3, is DTGVSQNPRHKITKRGQNVTFRCDPISEHNRLYWYRQTLGQGPEFLTYFQNEAQLEKSRLLSDRFSAERPKGSFSTLEIQRTEQGDSAMYLCASSPDRAFSGNTIYFGEGSWLTVV.

The chain couples TRBV5-1 to TRBJ2-7; D may be TRBD2 (5 bases). The CDR3 is 12 amino acids. V was shortened by 6 bases and J by 7 bases, with 14 bases between the two germline ends. Germline CDR1 SGHRS, CDR2 YFSETQ. This chain's CDR3 is CASNGDSGEQYF. CDR3 sequence (DNA): TGCGCCAGCAATGGCGACTCGGGAGAGCAGTACTTC.

V is TRBV7-3 and J is TRBJ2-1; TRBD2 agrees at 11 bases. The CDR3 consists of 18 residues. Germline V gene sequence: CDR1 SGHTA, CDR2 FQGTGA. J lost 8 bases, V lost 5 bases, and 17 bases had no gene match. CDR3 sequence reads: CASSPSSSGRAKNYEQFF. CDR3 in DNA: TGTGCCAGCAGCCCCTCCAGTAGCGGGAGGGCAAAAAACTATGAGCAGTTCTTC.

The chain carries TRBV5-4 and TRBJ2-7; D perhaps matches TRBD2 (5 bases). Germline loops: CDR1 SGHNT, CDR2 YYREEE (reference sequence). The CDR3 has 12 residues. V was trimmed by 0 bases and J by 6 bases, leaving 7 bases between them. The CDR3, as DNA: TGTGCCAGCAGCTTGGGAGGGTTCGAGCAGTACTTC. Translated, it gives CASSLGGFEQYF.

The chain recombines TRBV28 with TRBJ2-7; D might be TRBD2 (6 bases). Germline V gene sequence: CDR1 MDHEN, CDR2 SYDVKM. The V end lost 7 bases, the J end lost 6 bases, and 16 bases lay between the germline ends. The CDR3 loop spans 13 amino acids. CDR3 sequence reads: CASIAGSHPEQYF. The CDR3 DNA is TGTGCCAGCATCGCGGGATCTCACCCCGAGCAGTACTTC.

In DNA, the CDR3 is TGCGCCAGCAGCGGAGGCTCCGTAGGAAACACTGAAGCTTTCTTT. Amino acid sequence: CASSGGSVGNTEAFF. The V call is TRBV5-1, the J call TRBJ1-1, with D unresolved. Trimming pared 4 bases from V and 2 bases from J, leaving 15 bases between. From germline, CDR1 is SGHRS and CDR2 YFSETQ. The CDR3 consists of 15 residues.

The chain employs TRBV2 and TRBJ1-2; D is perhaps TRBD1 (5 bases). V was shortened by 7 bases and J by 5 bases, with 20 bases between the two germline ends. CDR1 is SNHLY, CDR2 FYNNEI, per germline. The CDR3 totals 15 residues. Here the CDR3 reads CASTETPRGGYGYTF. CDR3 DNA sequence: TGTGCCAGCACCGAAACCCCACGGGGGGGGTATGGCTACACCTTC.

The chain is built from TRBV21-1 and TRBJ1-4; no DNA check was done on the table's D call, TRBD1. TRBV21-1 is deemed a pseudogene. The CDR3 runs 17 residues. CDR3 region: CASSKLNCLGPNEKLFF. In nucleotides, the CDR3 is TGTGCCAGCAGCAAACTTAATTGTTTGGGGCCTAATGAAAAACTGTTTTTT.

The chain couples TRBV6-5 to TRBJ2-7; perhaps TRBD2 as D (7 bases). Trimming pared 11 bases from V and 5 bases from J, leaving 16 bases between. Germline loops: CDR1 MNHEY, CDR2 SVGAGI. This CDR3 is built from 12 residues. CDR3 sequence reads: CACGRGAHEQYF. The CDR3 coding sequence is TGTGCCTGCGGACGGGGGGCCCACGAGCAGTACTTC.

The V gene is TRBV9, the J gene TRBJ2-3; 10 bases align to TRBD2. This CDR3 is 17 amino acids long. CDR1 is SGDLS, CDR2 YYNGEE, per germline. Germline trimming cut 0 bases from V and 1 base from J; bases unmatched to any gene: 5. The CDR3 coding sequence is TGTGCCAGCAGCGTAGGTCGGACTAGCGGCCGCACAGATACGCAGTATTTT. Translated: CASSVGRTSGRTDTQYF.

Details on this clone: The junction departs from the called germline gene at one end, perhaps through a read error. The chain has TRBV9 and TRBJ2-3, with 16 bases that match TRBD2. There are 14 residues in the CDR3. CDR1 SGDLS and CDR2 YYNGEE come from the germline V gene. The CDR3 DNA is TGTGCCAGCAGCGCCGGGACTAGCGGGAGGGCGAGGCATTTT. Translated: CASSAGTSGRARHF.